Sequencing of this TCR beta chain was carried out in a study of blood T cell repertoires in COVID-19. There are 13 residues in the CDR3. The ends lost 8 bases at V and 3 bases at J; junction bases unmatched: 5. Germline V gives CDR1 SEHNR, CDR2 FQNEAQ (reference sequence). Produced via immunoSEQ multiplex PCR; TCRdb's table is partial and in-frame only. Here the sample spans 250,000 or so clones, approximately 89% being singletons. This clonotype was sampled from a woman between 35 and 50 years old who had recovered from COVID-19. Input material: peripheral blood. This chain connects TRBV7-9 to TRBJ1-1; 8 bases map to TRBD1. The CDR3 DNA reads TGTGCCAGCGAGACAGGGGAATACACTGAAGCTTTCTTT. It codes for CASETGEYTEAFF.